Listed below are T cell receptor beta chains from one sample, sequenced in a study of T cell responses to AZD1222 COVID-19 vaccine. The protocol was immunoSEQ multiplex PCR, while the TCRdb copy is restricted to in-frame clones and leaves out a portion. This table holds about 150,000 clones, about 92% found once. Sequenced material: peripheral blood, taken on day 0 of AZD1222 vaccination. All receptors derive from an adult in good health. Each CDR3 is given with its conserved first and last residue. A D gene is named only where the DNA matches it firmly. Only some rows state a clone size, as once, few, many or a class for expanded clones.

V gene,clone size,D gene,J gene,CDR3 protein,CDR3 DNA
TRBV19,NA,TRBD1,TRBJ1-2,CASRLTGSYGYTF,TGTGCCAGTAGATTGACAGGGTCGTATGGCTACACCTTC
TRBV18,NA,NA,TRBJ1-5,CASSPRSDNQPQHF,TGTGCCAGCTCACCACGCTCAGACAATCAGCCCCAGCATTTT
TRBV2,NA,NA,TRBJ1-1,CASRDGRINTEAFF,TGTGCCAGCAGAGACGGCAGAATCAACACTGAAGCTTTCTTT
TRBV7-6,NA,TRBD1,TRBJ1-5,CASSLTGAQPQHF,TGTGCCAGCAGCTTAACAGGGGCTCAGCCCCAGCATTTT
TRBV28,NA,TRBD2,TRBJ2-3,CASSQSYGTSGGPAGTDTQYF,TGTGCCAGCAGTCAATCTTATGGGACTAGCGGGGGTCCGGCCGGCACAGATACGCAGTATTTT
TRBV2,NA,TRBD2,TRBJ2-5,CASSDPLAGGGETQYF,TGTGCCAGCAGTGACCCACTAGCGGGGGGAGGTGAGACCCAGTACTTC
TRBV5-1,NA,NA,TRBJ1-1,CASSFGDRTEAFF,TGCGCCAGCAGCTTTGGGGATCGGACTGAAGCTTTCTTT
TRBV18,NA,NA,TRBJ2-5,CASSPGHVQETQYF,TGTGCCAGCTCACCCGGACACGTTCAAGAGACCCAGTACTTC
TRBV3-1/TRBV3-2,NA,TRBD1,TRBJ1-2,CASSQEIGTGGYGYTF,TGTGCCAGCAGCCAAGAGATAGGGACAGGGGGCTATGGCTACACCTTC
TRBV7-9,NA,TRBD1,TRBJ1-2,CASSFLRDSETDKYGYTF,TGTGCCAGCAGCTTCCTACGGGACAGCGAAACGGACAAATATGGCTACACCTTC
TRBV6-2/TRBV6-3,NA,TRBD2,TRBJ2-7,CASSPPPGLERYEQYF,TGTGCCAGCAGTCCGCCGCCGGGACTAGAACGCTACGAGCAGTACTTC
TRBV10-2,once,NA,TRBJ1-4,CASNSATGREKLFF,TGCGCCAGCAACTCAGCAACGGGTCGGGAAAAACTGTTTTTT
TRBV18,NA,NA,TRBJ2-2,CASSTGLTGELFF,TGTGCCAGCTCGACGGGGCTAACCGGGGAGCTGTTTTTT
TRBV5-4,NA,TRBD1,TRBJ1-2,CASRRTGENYGYTF,TGTGCCAGCCGTAGGACAGGAGAAAATTATGGCTACACCTTC
TRBV3-1/TRBV3-2,NA,NA,TRBJ1-1,CASSQEGVVGTEAFF,TGTGCCAGCAGCCAAGAAGGGGTCGTTGGCACTGAAGCTTTCTTT
TRBV27,NA,TRBD1,TRBJ2-7,CASSLTGTGYTEQYF,TGTGCCAGCAGTTTAACCGGGACAGGCTACACCGAGCAGTACTTC
TRBV7-6,NA,NA,TRBJ1-4,CASSGTNFGEKLFF,TGTGCCAGCAGCGGAACCAACTTTGGCGAAAAACTGTTTTTT
TRBV30,once,NA,TRBJ1-1,CAWSLTLNTEAFF,TGTGCCTGGAGTTTAACACTGAACACTGAAGCTTTCTTT
TRBV24-1,NA,TRBD2,TRBJ2-3,CATSAGGPSRTDTQYF,TGTGCCACCAGTGCGGGGGGGCCAAGTCGCACAGATACGCAGTATTTT
TRBV7-2,NA,NA,TRBJ1-2,CASSLEGRRGYTF,TGTGCCAGCAGCTTAGAGGGGAGGAGGGGCTACACCTTC
TRBV7-2,NA,TRBD2,TRBJ2-1,CASSLGGGVNEQFF,TGTGCCAGCAGCTTAGGTGGGGGGGTTAATGAGCAGTTCTTC
TRBV11-2,NA,NA,TRBJ2-7,CASSLEGISYEQYF,TGTGCCAGCAGCTTAGAAGGGATCTCCTACGAGCAGTACTTC
TRBV30,NA,TRBD2,TRBJ2-1,CAWTHRAGGSYNEQFF,TGTGCCTGGACCCATAGAGCGGGGGGCTCCTACAATGAGCAGTTCTTC
TRBV6-1,few,NA,TRBJ2-2,CATSPSDTGELFF,TGTGCGACAAGCCCCTCGGACACCGGGGAGCTGTTTTTT
TRBV5-1,NA,NA,TRBJ2-2,CASSGGGNTGELFF,TGCGCCAGTAGTGGGGGAGGAAACACCGGGGAGCTGTTTTTT
TRBV5-4,NA,TRBD2,TRBJ2-1,CASTGAGGRSYNEQFF,TGTGCCAGCACTGGGGCGGGGGGTCGCTCCTACAATGAGCAGTTCTTC
TRBV10-3,NA,TRBD1,TRBJ2-1,CAISQQQLGQHNEQFF,TGTGCCATCAGTCAGCAACAATTGGGACAGCACAATGAGCAGTTCTTC
TRBV11-2,NA,TRBD1,TRBJ1-2,CASSADRAGGYTF,TGTGCCAGCAGCGCCGACAGGGCGGGGGGCTACACCTTC
TRBV13,NA,NA,TRBJ2-7,CASSPRHSSSYEQYF,TGTGCCAGCAGCCCCCGTCACTCCAGCTCCTACGAGCAGTACTTC
TRBV10-1,NA,NA,TRBJ1-2,CASRADLYGYTF,TGCGCCAGCAGGGCAGACCTGTATGGCTACACCTTC
TRBV7-2,NA,TRBD1,TRBJ2-1,CASNSQGPSSYNEQFF,TGTGCCAGCAACTCACAGGGGCCAAGCTCCTACAATGAGCAGTTCTTC
TRBV28,NA,NA,TRBJ1-1,CASTASRGPTTEAFF,TGTGCCAGCACGGCTAGCCGGGGACCCACGACTGAAGCTTTCTTT
TRBV19,NA,NA,TRBJ2-2,CASSVFRVRHLAGELFF,TGTGCCAGTAGTGTTTTCAGGGTTCGGCATCTGGCCGGGGAGCTGTTTTTT
TRBV30,few,NA,TRBJ1-6,CAWSQGVTRVSPLHF,TGTGCCTGGAGTCAAGGAGTCACACGGGTTTCACCCCTCCACTTT
TRBV7-6,NA,TRBD2,TRBJ2-1,CASSFSGALYNEQFF,TGTGCCAGCAGCTTTAGCGGGGCCCTATACAATGAGCAGTTCTTC
TRBV19,once,NA,TRBJ1-1,CASSPQGNTEAFF,TGTGCCAGTAGTCCCCAGGGGAACACTGAAGCTTTCTTT
TRBV28,NA,NA,TRBJ1-2,CASRLHNSEGYTF,TGTGCCAGCAGACTCCACAACTCGGAGGGCTACACCTTC
TRBV7-9,NA,TRBD1,TRBJ1-2,CASSSTGTGKGYTF,TGTGCCAGCAGCTCCACCGGGACAGGGAAAGGCTACACCTTC
TRBV7-9,once,NA,TRBJ2-1,CASAADSYNEQFF,TGTGCCAGCGCAGCGGACTCCTACAATGAGCAGTTCTTC
TRBV28,few,NA,TRBJ1-3,CASTPEVSGNTIYF,TGTGCCAGCACCCCCGAGGTCTCTGGAAACACCATATATTTT
TRBV28,NA,TRBD1,TRBJ2-1,CASTLRQGNSPKQFF,TGTGCCAGCACCCTCCGACAGGGAAACTCCCCTAAACAGTTCTTC
TRBV12-3/TRBV12-4,NA,NA,TRBJ1-2,CASSSGSNYGYTF,TGTGCCAGCAGCTCCGGGAGTAACTATGGCTACACCTTC
TRBV3-1/TRBV3-2,NA,NA,TRBJ2-5,CASSQRDGSATQYF,TGTGCCAGCAGCCAGAGGGACGGGAGCGCGACCCAGTACTTC
TRBV19,NA,NA,TRBJ1-1,CASSIYSRSTEAFF,TGTGCCAGTAGTATATACAGCCGGAGCACTGAAGCTTTCTTT
TRBV2,NA,TRBD1,TRBJ2-7,CASHQGDSYEQYF,TGTGCCAGTCATCAGGGGGACTCCTACGAGCAGTACTTC
TRBV4-1,NA,NA,TRBJ1-5,CASSQEGYRDDQPQHF,TGCGCCAGCAGCCAAGAGGGCTACAGGGATGATCAGCCCCAGCATTTT
TRBV5-5,few,NA,TRBJ1-4,CASSLVPGSNEKLFF,TGTGCCAGCAGCTTGGTACCAGGCTCGAATGAAAAACTGTTTTTT
TRBV5-4,NA,NA,TRBJ2-2,CASSLGRGQGTGELFF,TGTGCCAGCAGCTTGGGACGGGGGCAGGGGACCGGGGAGCTGTTTTTT
TRBV28,NA,TRBD1,TRBJ2-7,CASRLSTGVIYEQYF,TGTGCCAGCAGGCTCTCGACAGGGGTGATCTACGAGCAGTACTTC
TRBV6-5,NA,NA,TRBJ1-4,CASSYSVGLPEKLFF,TGTGCCAGCAGTTACTCAGTCGGCCTCCCGGAAAAACTGTTTTTT
TRBV30,NA,NA,TRBJ1-5,CAWSVSLNQPQHF,TGTGCCTGGAGTGTATCCCTCAATCAGCCCCAGCATTTT
TRBV11-2,few,NA,TRBJ2-3,CASSPNVGTQYF,TGTGCCAGCAGCCCAAACGTCGGTACGCAGTATTTT